This TCR beta chain comes out of a study of long-term antiretroviral therapy in people with HIV. Study-wide results and limits: Pre-ART expanded clones dominated the repertoire at every time point. Older ART regimens may have been in use when blood was drawn between about 2004 and 2018. The study lacked data on ART adherence, viral resistance or therapy changes.

Survey level was the resolution at which the v3.0 immunoSEQ assay ran. TCRdb keeps only in-frame clones here, not all; method: immunoSEQ multiplex PCR. The sample lists around 20,000 clones; approximately 82% were seen once. Of note for this clone: The antigen is unknown.

The germline CDR1 and CDR2 sequences are SGHDT and YYEEEE. Trimming took 1 base from V and 0 from J; bases not matched to a gene: 7. This CDR3 has 17 residues. Every HIV-positive participant received treatment in the United States. The input for sequencing was unsorted PBMCs, taken 0.5 years after starting antiretroviral therapy. This TCR was recovered from a man younger than 30 with HIV. The gene calls are TRBV5-6 and TRBJ1-5; 7 bases match TRBD1. CDR3 region: CASSLWGQLYSNQPQHF. The CDR3 DNA follows: TGTGCCAGCAGCTTGTGGGGACAGCTGTATAGCAATCAGCCCCAGCATTTT.